This T cell receptor beta chain stems from a study of T cell responses to AZD1222 COVID-19 vaccine. As concerns this clone: The antigen remains unidentified.

Germline CDR1 and CDR2: SGHAT and FQNNGV. Trimming cost V 0 bases and J 0 bases, with 6 bases left between them. The CDR3 consists of 15 residues. General study results and limits: Recipients of two AZD1222 doses showed rising Spike-specific TCR breadth and depth. Within unmutated variant regions lay the reported targets of nearly half of spike-specific TCRs. Donors were largely white British and mainly female; clonal diversity was possibly underestimated.

Measured with immunoSEQ multiplex PCR; TCRdb has only the in-frame clones, and not every one. This table has tens of thousands of clones, approximately 87% appearing once. The J gene is TRBJ1-5, the V gene TRBV11-2; D gene uncertain. The specimen was peripheral blood, collected 28 days after the second AZD1222 dose. The clonotype was recovered from an adult who received the AZD1222 COVID-19 vaccine. CDR3 DNA: TGTGCCAGCAGCTTAGATTGGGGTAGCAATCAGCCCCAGCATTTT. Translated: CASSLDWGSNQPQHF.